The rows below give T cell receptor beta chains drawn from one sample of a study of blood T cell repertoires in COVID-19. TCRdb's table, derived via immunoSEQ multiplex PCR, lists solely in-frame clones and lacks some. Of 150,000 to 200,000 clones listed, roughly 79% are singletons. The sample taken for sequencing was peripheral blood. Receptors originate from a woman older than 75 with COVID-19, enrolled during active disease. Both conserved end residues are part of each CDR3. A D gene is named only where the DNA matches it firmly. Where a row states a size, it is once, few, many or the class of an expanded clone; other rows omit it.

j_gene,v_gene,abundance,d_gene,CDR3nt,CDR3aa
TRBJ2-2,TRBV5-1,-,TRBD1,TGCGCCAGCAGCTTGGGACCACAGGGGATGGTCGGGGAGCTGTTTTTT,CASSLGPQGMVGELFF
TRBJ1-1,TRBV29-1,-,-,TGCAGCGTTGATGTTGGCACCATGAACACTGAAGCTTTCTTT,CSVDVGTMNTEAFF
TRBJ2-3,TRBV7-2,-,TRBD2,TGTGCCAGCAGCTTAGGCGGGAGGACAGATACGCAGTATTTT,CASSLGGRTDTQYF
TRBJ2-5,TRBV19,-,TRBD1,TGTGCCAGTAGTTCGACAGGGTCTGGGGAGACCCAGTACTTC,CASSSTGSGETQYF
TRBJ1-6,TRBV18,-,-,TGTGCCAGCTCACTATACAGGGATTCACCCCTCCACTTT,CASSLYRDSPLHF
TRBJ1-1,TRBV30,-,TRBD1,TGTGCCCACCTAGGATGGACAGGGGAAATGAACACTGAAGCTTTCTTT,CAHLGWTGEMNTEAFF
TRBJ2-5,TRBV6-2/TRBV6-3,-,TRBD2,TGTGCCAGCAGTCTACCGCCGGGACTAGGACAAGAGACCCAGTACTTC,CASSLPPGLGQETQYF
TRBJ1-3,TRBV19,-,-,TGTGCCAGTAAATTAGGGGCAATCAGTGGTCTCTCTGGAAACACCATATATTTT,CASKLGAISGLSGNTIYF
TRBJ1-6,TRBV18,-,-,TGTGCCAGCTCACCACCGGAGGGTTCACCCCTCCACTTT,CASSPPEGSPLHF
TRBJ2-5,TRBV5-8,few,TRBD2,TGTGCCAGCAGCCGGGGTTTAGCGGGGGGGAAGACCCAGTACTTC,CASSRGLAGGKTQYF
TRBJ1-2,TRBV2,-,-,TGTGCCAGCAGTGAACAGGGCGATGCAGGCTATGGCTACACCTTC,CASSEQGDAGYGYTF
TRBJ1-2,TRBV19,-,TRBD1,TGTGCCAGTAGTAGGACCCCGGACAGGGGTACCTATGGCTACACCTTC,CASSRTPDRGTYGYTF
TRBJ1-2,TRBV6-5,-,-,TGTGCCAGCAAGCTAGGGGTGCCTTCTAACTATGGCTACACCTTC,CASKLGVPSNYGYTF
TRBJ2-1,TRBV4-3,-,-,TGCGCCAGCAGCCAAGATTCCCGGGACTACAATGAGCAGTTCTTC,CASSQDSRDYNEQFF
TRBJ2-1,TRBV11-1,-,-,TGTGCCAGCAGCTTCGATCTATTATACAATGAGCAGTTCTTC,CASSFDLLYNEQFF
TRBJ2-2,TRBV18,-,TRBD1,TGTGCCAGCTCAGCCGGGACAGGGACCGGGGAGCTGTTTTTT,CASSAGTGTGELFF
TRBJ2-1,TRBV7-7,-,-,TGTGCTAGCAGCTTAGCGATCGGGGACAATGAGCAGTTCTTC,CASSLAIGDNEQFF
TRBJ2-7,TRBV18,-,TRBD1,TGTGCCAGCTCACCAAGCTTGGACAGGGTCTACGAGCAGTACTTC,CASSPSLDRVYEQYF
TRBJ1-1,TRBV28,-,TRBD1,TGTGCCAGCAATTTACAGGGGCTTACTGAAGCTTTCTTT,CASNLQGLTEAFF
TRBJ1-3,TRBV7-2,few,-,TGTGCCAGCAGCTTAATCGGGGGAAACACCATATATTTT,CASSLIGGNTIYF
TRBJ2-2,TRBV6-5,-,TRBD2,TGTGCCGAGGGACTAGCGGGGAACACCGGGGAGCTGTTTTTT,CAEGLAGNTGELFF
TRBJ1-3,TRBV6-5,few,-,TGTGCCAGCAGTACGGTGGTAGCGGGAAACACCATATATTTT,CASSTVVAGNTIYF
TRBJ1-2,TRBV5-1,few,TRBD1,TGCGCCAGCAGTCCGTCGGGACAGGGGTATGGCTACACCTTC,CASSPSGQGYGYTF
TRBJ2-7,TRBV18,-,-,TGTGCCAGCTCACCGCATGAGGGCCCCTACGAGCAGTACTTC,CASSPHEGPYEQYF
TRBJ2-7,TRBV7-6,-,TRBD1,TGTGCCAGCAGCCCTTTGACGGGACAGAGTTACGAGCAGTACTTC,CASSPLTGQSYEQYF
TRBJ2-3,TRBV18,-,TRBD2,TGTGCCAGCTCACCGAGACTAGCGGGGCCCACAGATACGCAGTATTTT,CASSPRLAGPTDTQYF
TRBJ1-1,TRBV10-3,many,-,TGTGCCATCGGTGACGGTGGCACTGAAGCTTTCTTT,CAIGDGGTEAFF
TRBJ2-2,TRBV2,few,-,TGTGCCAGCAGATACGACAGGAACACCGGGGAGCTGTTTTTT,CASRYDRNTGELFF
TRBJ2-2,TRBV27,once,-,TGTGCCAGCAGGTCGGACTATCCTTTGAACACCGGGGAGCTGTTTTTT,CASRSDYPLNTGELFF
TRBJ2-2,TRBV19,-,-,TGTGCCAGTAGTATACGTCGGGGGACTTCCACCGGGGAGCTGTTTTTT,CASSIRRGTSTGELFF
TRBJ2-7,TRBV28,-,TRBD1,TGTGCCAGTGGACAGGGGGCCTACGAGCAGTACTTC,CASGQGAYEQYF
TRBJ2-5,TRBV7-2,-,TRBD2,TGTGCCAGCAGCCTAACCGGGACTAGGGAAGAGACCCAGTACTTC,CASSLTGTREETQYF
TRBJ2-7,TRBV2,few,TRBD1,TGTGCCAGCAACAGGGGGACCTACGAGCAGTACTTC,CASNRGTYEQYF
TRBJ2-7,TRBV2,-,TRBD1,TGTGCCATCTTTATCTTAGGGACAGGGGGCGCGGCTTACGAGCAGTACTTC,CAIFILGTGGAAYEQYF
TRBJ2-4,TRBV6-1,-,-,TGTGCCAGCAGTGAAGCTGGGGGGTGGGAAAACATTCAGTACTTC,CASSEAGGWENIQYF
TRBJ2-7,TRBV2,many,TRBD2,TGTGCCAGCAGTGACGCTTTAAAGGGACTAGCGCACGAGCAGTACTTC,CASSDALKGLAHEQYF
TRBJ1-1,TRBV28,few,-,TGTGCCAGCAGTTCAGGGAACACTGAAGCTTTCTTT,CASSSGNTEAFF
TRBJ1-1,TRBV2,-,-,TGTGCCAGCAGTGACACAGGCAGCGAATTGAACACTGAAGCTTTCTTT,CASSDTGSELNTEAFF
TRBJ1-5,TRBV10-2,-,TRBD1,TGCGCCAGCACCGACAGGGGCGGCAATCAGCCCCAGCATTTT,CASTDRGGNQPQHF
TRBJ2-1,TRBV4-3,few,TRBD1,TGCGCCAGCAGCCAAGACGGGACAGTGCTCTACAATGAGCAGTTCTTC,CASSQDGTVLYNEQFF
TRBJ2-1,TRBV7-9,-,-,TGTGCCAACCAGGGGGGCGGCTCCTACAATGAGCAGTTCTTC,CANQGGGSYNEQFF
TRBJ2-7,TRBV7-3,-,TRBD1,TGTGCCAGCAGCTTCCAGGGGACAGGGATCCACGAGCAGTACTTC,CASSFQGTGIHEQYF
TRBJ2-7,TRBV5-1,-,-,TGCGCCAGCAGCTCGCAGGGGCTGCTCTCCTACGAGCAGTACTTC,CASSSQGLLSYEQYF